The next 20 T cell receptor beta chains were all read from a single sample in a study of blood T cell repertoires in COVID-19. Clones were read by immunoSEQ multiplex PCR, and TCRdb kept only the in-frame ones, dropping some. The sample comprises roughly 90,000 clones, over 70% of which are singletons, and roughly 1.2% rests with the top ten. Sequenced material: peripheral blood. The source of these receptors is a human donor in a cohort sampled during active COVID-19.

The rearrangement links TRBV28 to TRBJ1-2, with 8 bases lining up with TRBD1. The CDR3 has 15 amino acids. Germline V gene sequence: CDR1 MDHEN, CDR2 SYDVKM. The V gene end was trimmed by 2 bases and the J gene end by 4 bases; junction bases not matched to a gene: 6. The CDR3 spells CASSLGDRLSYGYTF. CDR3 nucleotides: TGTGCCAGCAGTTTAGGGGACAGGTTATCCTATGGCTACACCTTC.

The rearrangement links TRBV2 to TRBJ1-4; TRBD1 agrees at 8 bases. The CDR3 has 14 amino acids. J was trimmed by 6 bases and V by 4 bases; bases with no gene match: 4. Germline lookup yields CDR1 SNHLY and CDR2 FYNNEI. The CDR3 DNA reads as TGTGCCAGCAGTGTGAACAGGGGGGATGAAAAACTGTTTTTT. This translates into CASSVNRGDEKLFF.

This sequence joins TRBV11-2 and TRBJ1-1; TRBD1 matches 10 bases. The V gene's germline CDR1 is SGHAT and CDR2 FQNNGV. V trimming: 5 bases; J trimming: 4 bases; junction bases outside the gene matches: 13. The CDR3 runs 17 residues. The CDR3, as DNA: TGTGCCAGCAGCGAAAGGGACAGGGGAACCTTGGGCACTGAAGCTTTCTTT. This encodes CASSERDRGTLGTEAFF.

The rearrangement uses TRBV28 and TRBJ1-2; tentative D call: TRBD1 (5 bases). The V end lost 2 bases, the J end lost 4 bases, and 11 bases lay between the germline ends. Looked up from germline, CDR1 is MDHEN and CDR2 is SYDVKM. The CDR3 has 14 amino acids. CDR3 DNA sequence: TGTGCCAGCAGTTTACCGCCGGGGGGCTATGGCTACACCTTC. This encodes CASSLPPGGYGYTF.

This chain uses TRBV7-2 with TRBJ1-2; D gene unclear. The CDR3 totals 15 residues. The V gene lost 5 bases and the J gene lost 2 bases, with 15 bases spanning the gap. Germline V gene sequence: CDR1 SGHTA, CDR2 FQGNSA. CDR3 protein: CASSPPSAGNYGYTF. The CDR3 DNA follows: TGTGCCAGCAGCCCCCCCTCGGCGGGGAACTATGGCTACACCTTC.

The J gene is TRBJ1-4, the V gene TRBV7-6, with D unresolved. Trimming took 1 base from V and 5 from J, leaving 8 bases between them. The CDR3 runs to 14 residues. The V gene's germline CDR1 is SGHVS and CDR2 FNYEAQ. CDR3 protein: CASSLGTGNEKLFF. In DNA, the CDR3 is TGTGCCAGCAGCTTAGGGACGGGAAATGAAAAACTGTTTTTT.

The CDR3 sequence is CASSGSGRGQFF. In DNA form, the CDR3 reads TGTGCCAGCAGCGGTAGCGGGAGAGGACAGTTCTTC. The chain combines TRBV11-2 with TRBJ2-1, with 9 positions matching TRBD2. Germline-derived CDR1 and CDR2 are SGHAT and FQNNGV. This CDR3 is 12 amino acids long. Losses at the gene ends were 5 bases for V and 13 bases for J; bases not matched to a gene: 6.

This clone was observed once. This chain joins TRBV11-2 and TRBJ1-1; possible D gene TRBD1, 6 bases. With 5 bases removed from V and 6 bases from J, the gap between germline ends came to 13 bases. The CDR3 is 13 amino acids. Germline V gene data show CDR1 as SGHAT and CDR2 as FQNNGV. For the CDR3, the DNA is TGTGCCAGCAGCAGAGGCCAGGGGCCTGAAGCTTTCTTT. As protein: CASSRGQGPEAFF.

The V and J genes are TRBV28 and TRBJ1-6; possible D gene TRBD1, 5 bases. CDR3 size: 15 residues. The V and J ends lost 6 bases and 7 bases respectively, with 16 bases between them. Germline V gene lookup returns CDR1 MDHEN and CDR2 SYDVKM. CDR3 in DNA: TGTGCCAGCAGCCGGGGAGGCAGGGTAAATTCACCCCTCCACTTT. This translates into CASSRGGRVNSPLHF.

This sequence joins TRBV20-1 and TRBJ2-7, with a tentative D call TRBD2 (6 bases). This CDR3 spans 14 amino acids. Between the trimmed V and J ends, which lost 5 bases and 3 bases, there was a span of 17 bases. Looked up from germline, CDR1 is DFQATT and CDR2 is SNEGSKA (reference sequence). CDR3 sequence: CSARGPRGYYEQYF. CDR3 in DNA: TGCAGTGCTCGTGGACCCCGGGGGTACTACGAGCAGTACTTC.

V and J are TRBV9 and TRBJ1-1, with D perhaps matching TRBD1 (6 bases). The CDR3 has 14 amino acids. V lost 3 bases and J 4 bases, leaving 13 bases between the germline ends. Germline CDR1 and CDR2: SGDLS and YYNGEE. The DNA for the CDR3 is TGTGCCAGCAGCGAGGGGGGGCATGGCACTGAAGCTTTCTTT. It encodes CASSEGGHGTEAFF. Combining the CDR3 with reference TRBV9 and TRBJ1-1 gives the whole variable domain DSGVTQTPKHLITATGQRVTLRCSPRSGDLSVYWYQQSLDQGLQFLIQYYNGEERAKGNILERFSAQQFPDLHSELNLSSLELGDSALYFCASSEGGHGTEAFFGQGTRLTVV.

The V gene is TRBV12-3 or TRBV12-4, the J gene TRBJ2-7; 7 bases fit TRBD2. The V segment lost 5 bases and the J segment 0 bases; nucleotides outside the gene matches: 1. The CDR3 is 13 residues long. CDR3 sequence (DNA): TGTGCCAGCAGTAGCGGGACCTCCTACGAGCAGTACTTC. Its protein product is CASSSGTSYEQYF.

The chain combines TRBV28 with TRBJ2-7, with D unresolved. Germline CDR1 is MDHEN and CDR2 is SYDVKM. This CDR3 is built from 11 residues. V lost 3 bases and J 6 bases, leaving 6 bases between the germline ends. The CDR3 region has the DNA TGTGCCAGCAGTTTGGCCCGCGAGCAGTACTTC. This encodes CASSLAREQYF.

The gene calls are TRBV14 and TRBJ1-4; no clear D gene. CDR1 is SGHDN and CDR2 is FVKESK in the germline V gene. CDR3 length equals 15 residues. Between the trimmed V and J ends, which lost 4 bases and 0 bases, there was a span of 9 bases. The CDR3 here is CASSRDGATNEKLFF. CDR3 sequence (DNA): TGTGCCAGCAGCCGAGACGGTGCAACTAATGAAAAACTGTTTTTT.

The sample holds one count of this clone. This chain connects TRBV18 to TRBJ1-5, with 8 bases lining up with TRBD1. Trimming cost V 3 bases and J 5 bases; bases outside gene matches: 3. Germline V gene sequence: CDR1 KGHSH, CDR2 LQKENI. The CDR3 totals 14 residues. In nucleotides, the CDR3 is TGTGCCAGCTCACCCCAGGGGGCGGATCAGCCCCAGCATTTT. It specifies CASSPQGADQPQHF. Supplemented by reference TRBV18 and TRBJ1-5, the full variable domain reads NAGVMQNPRHLVRRRGQEARLRCSPMKGHSHVYWYRQLPEEGLKFMVYLQKENIIDESGMPKERFSAEFPKEGPSILRIQQVVRGDSAAYFCASSPQGADQPQHFGDGTRLSIL.

This chain connects TRBV19 to TRBJ2-7; 11 bases align to TRBD1. Germline V lookup: CDR1 LNHDA, CDR2 SQIVND (reference sequence). The CDR3 has 14 amino acids. The ends lost 6 bases at V and 3 bases at J; junction bases unmatched: 4. This CDR3 reads CASSPGQGVYEQYF. The DNA for the CDR3 is TGTGCCAGTAGCCCGGGACAGGGGGTCTACGAGCAGTACTTC.

The chain links TRBV9 to TRBJ1-6, with unresolved D. Trimming took 0 bases from V and 7 from J, leaving 11 bases between them. This CDR3 is 15 amino acids long. Germline loops: CDR1 SGDLS, CDR2 YYNGEE. The CDR3 is CASSVEAIGNSPLHF. The DNA for the CDR3 is TGTGCCAGCAGCGTAGAGGCAATCGGGAATTCACCCCTCCACTTT.

The chain employs TRBV12-3 or TRBV12-4 and TRBJ2-3; TRBD2 is a possible D gene (6 bases). Trimming removed 2 bases from V and 5 bases from J, with 8 bases in between. The CDR3 length is 13 residues. CDR3 protein: CASSLLGGDTQYF. The DNA of the CDR3 is TGTGCCAGCAGTTTATTGGGGGGAGATACGCAGTATTTT.

This sequence joins TRBV28 and TRBJ1-2; D remains unclear. The CDR3 is 14 amino acids. Germline CDR1 MDHEN, CDR2 SYDVKM. Trimming pared 6 bases from V and 6 bases from J, leaving 17 bases between. The CDR3 DNA is TGTGCCAGCAGGGTCAGCGGTCGTCATAATGGCTACACCTTC. Translating gives CASRVSGRHNGYTF.

The V call is TRBV2, the J call TRBJ2-7; the D gene is possibly TRBD2 (5 bases). Between the trimmed V and J ends, which lost 3 bases and 6 bases, there was a span of 18 bases. Germline assignment: CDR1 SNHLY and CDR2 FYNNEI. The CDR3 is 15 amino acids. CDR3: CASSDRGLGAGEQYF. CDR3 nucleotide sequence: TGTGCCAGCAGTGATAGAGGTCTAGGTGCGGGCGAGCAGTACTTC.